This T cell receptor (beta chain) stems from a study of T cells in Graves' hyperthyroidism and ophthalmopathy. Study-wide findings and caveats: Blood also showed most of the thyroid clonotypes that were expanded above 0.001.

Regarding this clonotype: What it binds is unknown. One base away lies a much larger clone, so this may be a sequencing read error.

RNA transcripts served as the template for amplifying TCR beta CDR3 regions. When the TCR CDR3 underwent first-round RT-PCR, the HTBI primer set was used. MiXCR, applied by TCRdb to the multiplex PCR reads, yields one record per CDR3 protein. Of more than 300,000 distinct CDR3 sequences detected, about 13% appear once; the ten largest clones hold around a tenth. Trimming took 0 bases from V and 0 from J, leaving 9 bases between them. This CDR3 has 15 residues. In germline, CDR1 is SGDLS, CDR2 YYNGEE. The clonotype originates from a woman in her late teens or twenties with Graves' hyperthyroidism. Material for sequencing was blood. The rearrangement joins TRBV9 to TRBJ1-1; D uncertain. The CDR3 DNA follows: TGTGCCAGCAGCGTAGGACTGGGGATGAACACTGAAGCTTTCTTT. It translates to CASSVGLGMNTEAFF.